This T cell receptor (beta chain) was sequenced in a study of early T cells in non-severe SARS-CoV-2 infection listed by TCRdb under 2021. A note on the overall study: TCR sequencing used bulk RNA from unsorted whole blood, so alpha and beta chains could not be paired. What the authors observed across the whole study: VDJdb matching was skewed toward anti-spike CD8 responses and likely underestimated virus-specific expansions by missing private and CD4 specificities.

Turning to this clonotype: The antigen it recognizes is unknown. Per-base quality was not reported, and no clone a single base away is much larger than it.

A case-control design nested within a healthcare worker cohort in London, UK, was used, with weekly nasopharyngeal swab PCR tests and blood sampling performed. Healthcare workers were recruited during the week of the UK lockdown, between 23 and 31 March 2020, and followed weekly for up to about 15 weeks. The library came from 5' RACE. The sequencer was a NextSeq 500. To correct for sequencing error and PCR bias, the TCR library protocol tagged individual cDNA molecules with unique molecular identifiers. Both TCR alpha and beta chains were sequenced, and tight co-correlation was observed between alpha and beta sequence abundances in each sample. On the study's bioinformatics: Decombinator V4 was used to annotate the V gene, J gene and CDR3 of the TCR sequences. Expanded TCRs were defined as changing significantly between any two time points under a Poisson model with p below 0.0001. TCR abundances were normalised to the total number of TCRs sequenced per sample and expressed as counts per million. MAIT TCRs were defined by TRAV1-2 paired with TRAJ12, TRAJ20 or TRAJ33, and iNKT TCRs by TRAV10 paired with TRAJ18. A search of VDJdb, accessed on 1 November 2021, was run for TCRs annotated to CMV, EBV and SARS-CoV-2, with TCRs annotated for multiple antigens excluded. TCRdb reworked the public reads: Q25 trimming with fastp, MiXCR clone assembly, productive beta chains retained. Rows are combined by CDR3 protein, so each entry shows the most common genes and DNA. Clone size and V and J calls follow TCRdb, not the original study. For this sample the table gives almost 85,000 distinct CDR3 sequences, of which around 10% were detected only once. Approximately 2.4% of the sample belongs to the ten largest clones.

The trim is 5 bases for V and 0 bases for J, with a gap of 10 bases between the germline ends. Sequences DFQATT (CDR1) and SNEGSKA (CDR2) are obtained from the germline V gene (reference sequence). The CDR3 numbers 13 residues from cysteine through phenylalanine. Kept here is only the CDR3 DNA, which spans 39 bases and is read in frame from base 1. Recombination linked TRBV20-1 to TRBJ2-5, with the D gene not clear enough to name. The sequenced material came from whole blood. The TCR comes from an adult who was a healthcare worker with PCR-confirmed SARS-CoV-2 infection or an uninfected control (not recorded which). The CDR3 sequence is CSAYDTYQETQYF. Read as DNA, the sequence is TGCAGTGCTTATGACACGTACCAAGAGACCCAGTACTTC.